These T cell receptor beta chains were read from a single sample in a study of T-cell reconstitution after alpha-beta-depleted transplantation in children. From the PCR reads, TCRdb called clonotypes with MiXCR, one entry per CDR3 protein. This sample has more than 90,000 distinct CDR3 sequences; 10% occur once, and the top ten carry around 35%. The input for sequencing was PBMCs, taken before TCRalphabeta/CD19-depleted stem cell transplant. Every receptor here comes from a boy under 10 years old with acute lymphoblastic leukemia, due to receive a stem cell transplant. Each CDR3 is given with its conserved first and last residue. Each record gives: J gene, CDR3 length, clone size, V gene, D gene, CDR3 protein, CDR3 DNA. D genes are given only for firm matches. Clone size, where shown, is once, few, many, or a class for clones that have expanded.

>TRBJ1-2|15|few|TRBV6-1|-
CASSERGTRPLGYTF
TGTGCCAGCAGTGAAAGAGGGACACGGCCCCTAGGCTACACCTTC
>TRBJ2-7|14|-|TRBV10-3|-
CAISERETTNEQYF
TGTGCCATCAGTGAGCGGGAGACCACCAACGAGCAGTACTTC
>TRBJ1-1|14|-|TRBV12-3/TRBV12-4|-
CASSFERYGTEAFF
TGTGCCAGCAGTTTTGAGAGGTATGGGACTGAAGCTTTCTTT
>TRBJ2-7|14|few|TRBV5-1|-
CASPNWDGPSEQYF
TGCGCCAGCCCCAACTGGGACGGCCCATCCGAGCAGTACTTC
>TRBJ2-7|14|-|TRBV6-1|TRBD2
CASSRIGTKGEQYF
TGTGCCAGCAGTCGTATCGGGACTAAGGGAGAGCAGTACTTC
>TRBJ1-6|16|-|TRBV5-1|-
CASSATGTLSQSPLHF
TGCGCCAGCAGCGCGACCGGGACTCTTTCCCAGTCACCCCTCCACTTT
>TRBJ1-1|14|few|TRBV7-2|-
CASRQWDGNTEAFF
TGTGCCAGCAGACAATGGGACGGAAACACTGAAGCTTTCTTT
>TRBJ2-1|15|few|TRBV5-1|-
CASSLGGIEYNEQFF
TGCGCCAGCAGCTTGGGCGGGATAGAATACAATGAGCAGTTCTTC
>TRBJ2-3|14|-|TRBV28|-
CATAIGGRSDTQYF
TGTGCCACCGCAATAGGAGGTCGGTCAGATACGCAGTATTTT
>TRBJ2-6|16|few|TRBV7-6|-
CASSFTGGLGANVLTF
TGTGCCAGCAGCTTCACCGGGGGGCTAGGGGCCAACGTCCTGACTTTC
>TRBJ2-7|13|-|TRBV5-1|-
CASSPSDSYEQYF
TGCGCCAGCAGCCCTTCCGACTCCTACGAGCAGTACTTC
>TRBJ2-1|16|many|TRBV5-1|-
CASSLYSGDPSNEQFF
TGCGCCAGCAGCTTGTACTCGGGGGACCCGTCCAATGAGCAGTTCTTC
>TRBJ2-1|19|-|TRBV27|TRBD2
CASSLGGLAGETSYNEQFF
TGTGCCAGCAGTTTAGGAGGACTAGCGGGAGAAACTAGCTACAATGAGCAGTTCTTC
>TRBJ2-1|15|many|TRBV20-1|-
CSARDRLGIYNEQFF
TGCAGTGCTAGGGATAGACTCGGGATCTACAATGAGCAGTTCTTC
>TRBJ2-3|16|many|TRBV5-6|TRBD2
CASSLQPGLATDTQYF
TGTGCCAGCAGCTTGCAGCCGGGACTAGCCACAGATACGCAGTATTTT
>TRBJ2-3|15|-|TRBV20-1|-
CSARDSSSGRDTQYF
-
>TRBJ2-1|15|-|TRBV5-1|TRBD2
CASSQTSGYYNEQFF
TGCGCCAGCAGCCAAACTAGCGGATACTACAATGAGCAGTTCTTC
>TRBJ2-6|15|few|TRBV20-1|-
CSARVFDSGANVLTF
TGCAGTGCTAGAGTCTTCGACTCTGGGGCCAACGTCCTGACTTTC
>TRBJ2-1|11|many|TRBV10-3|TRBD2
CAVGLANEQFF
TGTGCCGTCGGACTAGCGAATGAGCAGTTCTTC
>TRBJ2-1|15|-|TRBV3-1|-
CASSSPRLDYNEQFF
TGTGCCAGCAGCTCACCACGACTCGATTACAATGAGCAGTTCTTC
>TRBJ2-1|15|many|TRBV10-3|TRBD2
CAISGTGTSGNEQFF
TGTGCCATCAGTGGGACCGGGACTAGCGGCAATGAGCAGTTCTTC
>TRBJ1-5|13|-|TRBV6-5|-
CASSYGAQQPQHF
TGTGCCAGCAGTTACGGGGCACAGCAGCCCCAGCATTTT
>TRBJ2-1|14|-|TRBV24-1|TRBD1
CATSQGQLYNEQFF
TGTGCCACCAGTCAGGGACAGCTCTACAATGAGCAGTTCTTC
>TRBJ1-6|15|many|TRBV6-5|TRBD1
CASSYDRANNSPLHF
TGTGCCAGCAGTTACGACAGGGCCAATAATTCACCCCTCCACTTT
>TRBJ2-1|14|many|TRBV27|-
CASSLHGRGREQFF
TGTGCCAGCAGTTTACACGGTCGGGGTAGGGAGCAGTTCTTC
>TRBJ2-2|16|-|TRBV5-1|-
CASSLRTPLGGGELFF
TGCGCCAGCAGCTTGAGGACTCCTCTTGGGGGCGGGGAGCTGTTTTTT
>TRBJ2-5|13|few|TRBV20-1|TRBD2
CSARVPGGETQYF
TGCAGTGCTAGAGTCCCGGGAGGGGAGACCCAGTACTTC